This TCR beta chain was retrieved from a study of blood T cell repertoires in COVID-19. Study at large: The study drew acute and convalescent COVID-19 samples from the United States, Italy and Spain. Nucleic acid was either cDNA or gDNA, and it came from T cells, B-cell-depleted T cells, or PBMCs.

The CDR3 has 16 residues. CDR1 and CDR2 (germline): SGHTA, FQGTGA. V gave up 5 bases and J gave up 3 bases, with 19 bases separating them. Authors' processing steps: Scientists estimated how many nucleated cells there were by amplifying reference gene primers. Clones were read by immunoSEQ multiplex PCR, and TCRdb kept only the in-frame ones, dropping some. The V and J calls and clone size come from that table; D and trimming were worked out from the DNA. Of 200,000 or so clones in the sample, around four fifths were seen once. Sequencing was carried out using peripheral blood. This TCR was recovered from a woman in her 70s with active or convalescent COVID-19. The chain joins TRBV7-3 to TRBJ1-1, with D possibly TRBD1 on 6 matching bases. CDR3 nucleotide sequence: TGTGCCAGCAGCGTTACAGGGAATCAGGGAGACACTGAAGCTTTCTTT. It encodes CASSVTGNQGDTEAFF.